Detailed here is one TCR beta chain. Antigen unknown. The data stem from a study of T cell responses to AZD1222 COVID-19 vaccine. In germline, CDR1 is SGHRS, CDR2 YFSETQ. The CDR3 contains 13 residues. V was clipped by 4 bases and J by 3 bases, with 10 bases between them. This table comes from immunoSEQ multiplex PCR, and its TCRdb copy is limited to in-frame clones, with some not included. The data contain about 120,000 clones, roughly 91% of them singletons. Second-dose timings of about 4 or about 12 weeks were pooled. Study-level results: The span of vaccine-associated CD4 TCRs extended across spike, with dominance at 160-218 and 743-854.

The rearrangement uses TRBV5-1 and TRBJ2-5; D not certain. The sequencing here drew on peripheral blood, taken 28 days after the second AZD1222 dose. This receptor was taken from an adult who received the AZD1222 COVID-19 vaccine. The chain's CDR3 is CASSPVGKETQYF. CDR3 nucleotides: TGCGCCAGCAGCCCGGTGGGCAAAGAGACCCAGTACTTC.